The text below deals with one T cell receptor (beta chain). Its antigen is unknown. Libraries were prepared by immunoSEQ multiplex PCR; TCRdb keeps only in-frame clonotypes and omits some of them. Of around 180,000 clones in the sample, approximately 85% were seen once. This sample was included in a study of cytomegalovirus exposure and HLA in healthy donors. Study information: In a later analysis, the approximately 120 validation repertoires were reported to have used the same platform as the 650 to 800 first-cohort repertoires.

Notes on the study in general: Subsequent analysis found a tendency for first-cohort TCR clusters to co-occur within the 95 to 150 validation repertoires. High sensitivity and specificity were reportedly achieved when the classifier diagnosed cytomegalovirus status. The study designated 164 TCR beta chains cytomegalovirus-associated.

This CDR3 comprises 14 residues. CDR1 and CDR2 (germline): SGHTA, FQGNSA. Trimming removed 6 bases at V and 5 bases at J, with 16 bases between. The specimen sequenced was PBMCs. This receptor was obtained from a woman in her late teens or twenties in good health and CMV-seronegative. The V gene is TRBV7-2, the J gene TRBJ1-1; tentative D call: TRBD1 (5 bases). The CDR3 loop is CASRLTNSGTEAFF. In nucleotides, the CDR3 is TGTGCCAGCAGATTAACCAACTCAGGGACTGAAGCTTTCTTT. Looking up the rest from reference TRBV7-2 and TRBJ1-1 gives the full variable domain: GAGVSQSPSNKVTEKGKDVELRCDPISGHTALYWYRQSLGQGLEFLIYFQGNSAPDKSGLPSDRFSAERTGGSVSTLTIQRTQQEDSAVYLCASRLTNSGTEAFFGQGTRLTVV.